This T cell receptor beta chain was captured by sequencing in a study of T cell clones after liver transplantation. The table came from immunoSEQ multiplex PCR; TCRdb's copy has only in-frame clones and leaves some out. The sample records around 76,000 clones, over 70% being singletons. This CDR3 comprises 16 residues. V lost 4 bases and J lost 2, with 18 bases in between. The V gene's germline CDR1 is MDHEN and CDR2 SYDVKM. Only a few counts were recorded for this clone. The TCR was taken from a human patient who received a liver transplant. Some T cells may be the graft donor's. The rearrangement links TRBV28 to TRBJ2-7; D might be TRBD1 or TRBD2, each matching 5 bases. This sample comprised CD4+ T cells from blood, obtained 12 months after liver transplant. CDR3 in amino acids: CASSSILGRYTYEQYF. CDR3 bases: TGTGCCAGCAGTTCCATCCTGGGACGGTATACCTACGAGCAGTACTTC.